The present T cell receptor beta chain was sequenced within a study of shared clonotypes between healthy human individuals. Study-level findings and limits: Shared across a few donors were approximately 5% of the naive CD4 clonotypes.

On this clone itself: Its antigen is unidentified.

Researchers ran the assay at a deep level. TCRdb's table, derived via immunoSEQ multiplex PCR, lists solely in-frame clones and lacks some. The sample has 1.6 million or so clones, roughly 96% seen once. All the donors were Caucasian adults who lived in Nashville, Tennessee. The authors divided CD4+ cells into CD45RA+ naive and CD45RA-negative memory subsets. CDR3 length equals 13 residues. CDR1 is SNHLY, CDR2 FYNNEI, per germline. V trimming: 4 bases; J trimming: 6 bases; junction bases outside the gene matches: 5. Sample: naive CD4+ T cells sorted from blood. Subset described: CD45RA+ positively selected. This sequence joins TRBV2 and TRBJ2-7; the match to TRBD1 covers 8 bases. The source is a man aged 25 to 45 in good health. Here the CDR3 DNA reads TGTGCCAGCAGTGTCGACAGGGGTGGCGAGCAGTACTTC. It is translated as CASSVDRGGEQYF.